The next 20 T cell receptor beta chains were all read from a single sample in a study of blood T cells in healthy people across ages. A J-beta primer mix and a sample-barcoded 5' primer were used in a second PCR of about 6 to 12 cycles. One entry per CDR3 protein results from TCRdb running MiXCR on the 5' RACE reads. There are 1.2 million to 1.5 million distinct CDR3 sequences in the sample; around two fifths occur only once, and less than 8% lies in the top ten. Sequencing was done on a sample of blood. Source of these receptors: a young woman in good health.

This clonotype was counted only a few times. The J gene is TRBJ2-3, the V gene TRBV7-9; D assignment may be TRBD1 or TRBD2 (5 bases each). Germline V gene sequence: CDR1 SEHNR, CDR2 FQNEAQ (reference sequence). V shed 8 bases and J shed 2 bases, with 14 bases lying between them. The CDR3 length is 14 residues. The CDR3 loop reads CASDWGTVTDTQYF. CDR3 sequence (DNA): TGTGCCAGCGATTGGGGGACGGTCACAGATACGCAGTATTTT. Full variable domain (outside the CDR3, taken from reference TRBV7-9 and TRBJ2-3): DTGVSQNPRHKITKRGQNVTFRCDPISEHNRLYWYRQTLGQGPEFLTYFQNEAQLEKSRLLSDRFSAERPKGSFSTLEIQRTEQGDSAMYLCASDWGTVTDTQYFGPGTRLTVL.

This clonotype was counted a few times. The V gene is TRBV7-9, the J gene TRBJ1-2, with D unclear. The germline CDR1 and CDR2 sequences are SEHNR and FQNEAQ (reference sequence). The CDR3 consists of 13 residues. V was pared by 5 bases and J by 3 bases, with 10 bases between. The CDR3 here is CASSDGIDYGYTF. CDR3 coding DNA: TGTGCCAGCAGCGACGGGATCGACTATGGCTACACCTTC.

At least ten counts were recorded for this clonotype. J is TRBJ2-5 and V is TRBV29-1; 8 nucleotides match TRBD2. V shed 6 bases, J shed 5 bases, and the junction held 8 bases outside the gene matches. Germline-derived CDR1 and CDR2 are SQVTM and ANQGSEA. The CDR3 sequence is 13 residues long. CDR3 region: CSVLTSASETQYF. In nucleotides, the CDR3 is TGCAGCGTCTTGACTAGCGCCAGCGAGACCCAGTACTTC.

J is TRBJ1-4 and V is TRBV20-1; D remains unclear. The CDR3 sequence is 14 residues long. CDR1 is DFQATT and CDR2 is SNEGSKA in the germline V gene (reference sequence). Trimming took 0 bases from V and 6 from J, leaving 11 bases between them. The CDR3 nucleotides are TGCAGTGCTAGAGATGGCAGGTCCGATGAAAAACTGTTTTTT. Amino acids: CSARDGRSDEKLFF.

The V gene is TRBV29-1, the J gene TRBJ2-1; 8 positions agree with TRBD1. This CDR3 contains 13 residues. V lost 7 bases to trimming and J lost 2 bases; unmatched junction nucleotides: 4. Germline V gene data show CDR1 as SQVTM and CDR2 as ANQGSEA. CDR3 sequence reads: CSERTGPYNEQFF. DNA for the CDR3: TGCAGCGAACGGACAGGGCCCTACAATGAGCAGTTCTTC.

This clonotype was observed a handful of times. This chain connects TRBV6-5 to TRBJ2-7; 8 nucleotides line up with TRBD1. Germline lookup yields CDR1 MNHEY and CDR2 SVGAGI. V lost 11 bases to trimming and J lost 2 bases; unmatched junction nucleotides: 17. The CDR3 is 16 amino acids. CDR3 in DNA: TGTGCCTCCTCCGGGTCCGCCGGGACAGGTGCCTACGAGCAGTACTTC. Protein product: CASSGSAGTGAYEQYF.

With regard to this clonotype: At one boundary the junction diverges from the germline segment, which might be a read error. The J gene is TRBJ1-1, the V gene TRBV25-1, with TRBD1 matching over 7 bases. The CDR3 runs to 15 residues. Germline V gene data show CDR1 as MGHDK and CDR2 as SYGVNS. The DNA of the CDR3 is TGTGCCTGCAGTACTAACACAGGGGTCAAGGGTGAAGCTTTCTTT. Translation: CACSTNTGVKGEAFF.

CDR3 nucleotide sequence: TGTGCCAGCAGGCCCAGGGATTGGGACAATCAGCCCCAGCATTTT. Protein sequence: CASRPRDWDNQPQHF. The genes are TRBV28 and TRBJ1-5, with D perhaps matching TRBD1 (5 bases). The CDR3 is made up of 15 amino acids. V lost 6 bases, J lost 3 bases, and 15 bases lay in between. In germline, CDR1 is MDHEN, CDR2 SYDVKM.

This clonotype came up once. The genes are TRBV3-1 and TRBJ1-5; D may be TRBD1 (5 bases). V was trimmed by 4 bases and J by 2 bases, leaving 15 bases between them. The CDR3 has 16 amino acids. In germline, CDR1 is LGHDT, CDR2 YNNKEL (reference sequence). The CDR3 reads CASSPGGANGNQPQHF. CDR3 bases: TGTGCCAGCAGCCCGGGCGGGGCTAATGGCAATCAGCCCCAGCATTTT.

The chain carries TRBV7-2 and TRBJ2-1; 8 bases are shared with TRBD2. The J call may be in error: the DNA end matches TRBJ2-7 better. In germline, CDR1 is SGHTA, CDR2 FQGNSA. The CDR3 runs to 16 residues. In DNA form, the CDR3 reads TGTGCCAGCAGCTTAGTTTCAAGCGGGGGTATCAATGAGCAGTACTTC. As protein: CASSLVSSGGINEQYF.

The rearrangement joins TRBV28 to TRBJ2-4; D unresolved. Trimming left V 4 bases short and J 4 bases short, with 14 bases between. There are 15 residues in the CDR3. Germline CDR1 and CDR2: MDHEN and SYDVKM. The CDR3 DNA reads TGTGCCAGCAGTTCTGATGGGGTCTATAAAAACATTCAGTACTTC. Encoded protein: CASSSDGVYKNIQYF.

Here the CDR3 DNA reads TGCAGTGCCAGGTCGACCGAAAGCTCCTACGAGCAGTACTTC. Translation: CSARSTESSYEQYF. The chain employs TRBV20-1 and TRBJ2-7, with D unresolved. Germline V gene sequence: CDR1 DFQATT, CDR2 SNEGSKA (reference sequence). Trimming took off 6 bases at V and 0 bases at J, with 15 bases between the two ends. This CDR3 comprises 14 residues.

The CDR3 DNA is TGTGCCAGCAGCTTGGAAGCAGGGGGCGATAATTCACCCCTCCACTTT. Protein sequence: CASSLEAGGDNSPLHF. The V and J genes are TRBV7-6 and TRBJ1-6, with 8 bases lining up with TRBD1. With 3 bases clipped from V and 5 bases from J, the junction kept 6 bases outside the gene matches. Germline V gene data show CDR1 as SGHVS and CDR2 as FNYEAQ. The CDR3 consists of 16 residues.

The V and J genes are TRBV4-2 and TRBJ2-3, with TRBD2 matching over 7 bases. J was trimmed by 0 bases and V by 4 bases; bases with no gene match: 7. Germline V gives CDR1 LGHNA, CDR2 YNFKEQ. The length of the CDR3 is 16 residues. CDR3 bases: TGTGCCAGCAGCCCAAGCCTAGCGGCAAGCACAGATACGCAGTATTTT. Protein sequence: CASSPSLAASTDTQYF.

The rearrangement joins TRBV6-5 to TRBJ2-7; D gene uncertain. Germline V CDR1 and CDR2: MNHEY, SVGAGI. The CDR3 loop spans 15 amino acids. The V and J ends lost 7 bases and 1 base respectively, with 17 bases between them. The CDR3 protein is CASTSRVGWSYEQYF. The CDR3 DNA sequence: TGTGCCAGCACCTCTCGGGTAGGGTGGTCCTACGAGCAGTACTTC.

CDR3 in DNA: TGCAGCGTGGCAACCGGGACAGATAATAATTCACCCCTCCACTTT. It encodes CSVATGTDNNSPLHF. The chain uses TRBV29-1 and TRBJ1-6, with 7 bases aligning to TRBD1. V was clipped by 6 bases and J by 5 bases; unmatched bases: 10. The CDR3 covers 15 residues. In germline, CDR1 is SQVTM, CDR2 ANQGSEA. Complete variable domain (other parts from reference TRBV29-1 and TRBJ1-6): SAVISQKPSRDICQRGTSLTIQCQVDSQVTMMFWYRQQPGQSLTLIATANQGSEATYESGFVIDKFPISRPNLTFSTLTVSNMSPEDSSIYLCSVATGTDNNSPLHFGNGTRLTVT.

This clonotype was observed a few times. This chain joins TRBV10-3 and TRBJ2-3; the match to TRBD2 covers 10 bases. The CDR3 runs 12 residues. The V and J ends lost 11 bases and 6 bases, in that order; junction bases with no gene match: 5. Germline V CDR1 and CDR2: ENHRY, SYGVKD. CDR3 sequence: CAFSGGRDTQYF. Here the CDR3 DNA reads TGTGCCTTTAGCGGGGGGAGGGATACGCAGTATTTT.

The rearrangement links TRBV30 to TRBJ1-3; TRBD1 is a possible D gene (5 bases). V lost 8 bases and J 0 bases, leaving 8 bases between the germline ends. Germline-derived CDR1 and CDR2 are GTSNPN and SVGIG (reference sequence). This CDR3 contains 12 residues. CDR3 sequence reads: CARGHSGNTIYF. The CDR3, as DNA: TGTGCCAGGGGCCACTCTGGAAACACCATATATTTT.

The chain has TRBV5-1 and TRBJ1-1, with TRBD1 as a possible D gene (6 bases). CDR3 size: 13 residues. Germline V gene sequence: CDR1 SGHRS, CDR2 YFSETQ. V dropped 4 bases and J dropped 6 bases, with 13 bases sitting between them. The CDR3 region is CASSIRGGAEAFF. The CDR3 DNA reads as TGCGCCAGCAGCATTCGGGGGGGCGCTGAAGCTTTCTTT. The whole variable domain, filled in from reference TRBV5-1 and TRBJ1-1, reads KAGVTQTPRYLIKTRGQQVTLSCSPISGHRSVSWYQQTPGQGLQFLFEYFSETQRNKGNFPGRFSGRQFSNSRSEMNVSTLELGDSALYLCASSIRGGAEAFFGQGTRLTVV.

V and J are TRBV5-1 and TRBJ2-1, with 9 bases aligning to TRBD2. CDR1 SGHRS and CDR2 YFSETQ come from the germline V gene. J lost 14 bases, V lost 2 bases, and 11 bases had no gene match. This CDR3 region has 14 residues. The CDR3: CASSFGLAGRPEFF. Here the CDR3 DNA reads TGCGCCAGCAGCTTTGGTCTAGCGGGACGCCCGGAGTTCTTC.